This TCR beta chain was found in a study of blood T cell repertoires in COVID-19. For the study at large: The analysed material was cDNA or gDNA that came from T cells, B-cell-depleted T cells, or PBMCs.

This CDR3 has 14 amino acids. V lost 2 bases to trimming and J lost 1 base, with 5 bases between them. CDR1 and CDR2 (germline): SGHTA, FQGTGA. Per the authors' pipeline: How many nucleated cells were present was estimated from reference gene primer amplification. Assay: immunoSEQ multiplex PCR; the TCRdb copy retains only in-frame clones and omits some. That table gives V, J and clone size, and the DNA gave D and trimming. The table shows approximately 200,000 clones, with approximately 90% occurring only once. Sequenced: peripheral blood. V gene TRBV7-3 combines with J gene TRBJ2-2; D is ambiguous. This receptor was taken from a man aged 25-40 years with COVID-19, enrolled during active disease. The CDR3 sequence is CASSLLLNTGELFF. The CDR3, as DNA: TGTGCCAGCAGCTTACTCCTGAACACCGGGGAGCTGTTTTTT.